These 14 T cell receptor beta chains share one sample of origin, sequenced in a study of lymphopenia after photon versus proton radiotherapy. Data came from immunoSEQ multiplex PCR; TCRdb stores just in-frame clones and leaves some out. The sample holds under 30,000 clones, approximately 88% seen once. The input for sequencing was peripheral blood, taken from a patient treated with photon-based radiotherapy. The receptors come from a man aged 35-49 years with gastric cancer.

The V call is TRBV7-8, the J call TRBJ2-7, with 8 bases aligning to TRBD1. This CDR3 is 14 amino acids long. CDR1 and CDR2 (germline): SGHVS, FQNEAQ. Trimming at V came to 2 bases and at J to 6 bases, leaving 6 bases not matched to a gene. DNA of the CDR3: TGTGCCAGCAGCTTACGGGGGCAGGGGGCCGAGCAGTACTTC. Its protein product is CASSLRGQGAEQYF.

This clone was counted a few times. The V call is TRBV9, the J call TRBJ1-3; 7 bases map to TRBD1. The junction had 9 bases not matched to a gene; V was cut back by 4 bases and J by 2 bases. In germline, CDR1 is SGDLS, CDR2 YYNGEE. The CDR3 spans 16 residues. CDR3 nucleotide sequence: TGTGCCAGCAGCCCGGAGGGGGCAGGGGCTGGAAACACCATATATTTT. This codes for CASSPEGAGAGNTIYF. Full variable domain (missing parts from reference TRBV9 and TRBJ1-3): DSGVTQTPKHLITATGQRVTLRCSPRSGDLSVYWYQQSLDQGLQFLIQYYNGEERAKGNILERFSAQQFPDLHSELNLSSLELGDSALYFCASSPEGAGAGNTIYFGEGSWLTVV.

The chain couples TRBV19 to TRBJ2-1, with D possibly matching TRBD1 (6 bases). V lost 1 base to trimming and J lost 5 bases, with 18 bases between them. Germline V gives CDR1 LNHDA, CDR2 SQIVND (reference sequence). The CDR3 length is 17 residues. As DNA, the CDR3 is TGTGCCAGTAGTATAGTCCTAACAGGGAAACGAGACAATGAGCAGTTCTTC. It translates to CASSIVLTGKRDNEQFF. The complete variable domain, with remaining parts taken from reference TRBV19 and TRBJ2-1, reads DGGITQSPKYLFRKEGQNVTLSCEQNLNHDAMYWYRQDPGQGLRLIYYSQIVNDFQKGDIAEGYSVSREKKESFPLTVTSAQKNPTAFYLCASSIVLTGKRDNEQFFGPGTRLTVL.

The CDR3 DNA sequence: TGTGCCAGCAGCCAATATTCAGGGGTTGGGGGGTACACCGGGGAGCTGTTTTTT. Residues: CASSQYSGVGGYTGELFF. V and J are TRBV4-2 and TRBJ2-2; possibly TRBD1 or TRBD2 for D (6 bases each). Germline V gives CDR1 LGHNA, CDR2 YNFKEQ. Between the trimmed V and J ends, which lost 2 bases and 3 bases, there was a span of 19 bases. CDR3 length: 18 amino acids.

The gene calls are TRBV5-1 and TRBJ1-6; possible D gene TRBD1, 5 bases. This CDR3 contains 13 residues. Trimming removed 1 base from V and 9 bases from J, with 8 bases in between. Germline lookup yields CDR1 SGHRS and CDR2 YFSETQ. CDR3 region: CASSLQGGSPLHF. CDR3 DNA: TGCGCCAGCAGCTTGCAGGGTGGTTCACCCCTCCACTTT.

The chain has TRBV6-1 and TRBJ1-4, with D hard to call. Germline CDR1 reads MNHNS; CDR2 reads SASEGT. The CDR3 loop spans 14 amino acids. The V gene lost 4 bases and the J gene lost 0 bases, with 6 bases spanning the gap. The CDR3 region is CASSVQPTNEKLFF. CDR3 nucleotide sequence: TGTGCCAGCAGTGTACAGCCAACTAATGAAAAACTGTTTTTT.

The rearrangement links TRBV7-8 to TRBJ1-5; D gene uncertain. V was trimmed by 5 bases and J by 0 bases, leaving 11 bases between them. CDR1 is SGHVS and CDR2 is FQNEAQ in the germline V gene. The CDR3 is 15 amino acids. The CDR3 sequence is CASSLAVNSNQPQHF. The CDR3, as DNA: TGTGCCAGCAGCCTCGCGGTAAATAGCAATCAGCCCCAGCATTTT.

This sequence joins TRBV5-1 and TRBJ2-7; 7 bases map to TRBD1. CDR1 and CDR2 from the germline V gene are SGHRS and YFSETQ. This CDR3 comprises 15 residues. Trimming cost V 0 bases and J 0 bases; bases outside gene matches: 3. The CDR3 here is CASSLGQGPSYEQYF. DNA of the CDR3: TGCGCCAGCAGCTTGGGACAGGGCCCCTCCTACGAGCAGTACTTC.

This chain links TRBV14 with TRBJ2-7; the match to TRBD2 covers 8 bases. The V gene's germline CDR1 is SGHDN and CDR2 FVKESK. V shed 1 base and J 1 base; nucleotides not matched to a gene: 6. This CDR3 region has 16 residues. This CDR3 is CASSQAPGGNSYEQYF. CDR3 nucleotide sequence: TGTGCCAGCAGCCAAGCCCCGGGGGGGAATTCCTACGAGCAGTACTTC.

V is TRBV18 and J is TRBJ2-5; 7 positions agree with TRBD1. The CDR3 runs to 13 residues. The germline CDR1 and CDR2 sequences are KGHSH and LQKENI. The trim removed 6 bases at V and 4 bases at J, leaving 5 bases unmatched. CDR3 sequence: CASSPGQAETQYF. The CDR3, as DNA: TGTGCCAGCTCCCCCGGACAGGCAGAGACCCAGTACTTC.

The CDR3 loop reads CASSPPRGYNYGYTF. CDR3 DNA sequence: TGTGCCAGCAGCCCCCCCAGGGGCTACAACTATGGCTACACCTTC. The chain has TRBV7-2 and TRBJ1-2, with TRBD1 as a possible D gene (6 bases). CDR1 and CDR2 (germline): SGHTA, FQGNSA. The CDR3 loop spans 15 amino acids. V lost 5 bases and J 2 bases, leaving 15 bases between the germline ends.

The gene calls are TRBV4-3 and TRBJ1-2; D is uncertain. This CDR3 has 15 amino acids. In germline, CDR1 is LGHNA, CDR2 YSLEER. Deletions cut 7 bases from V and 4 bases from J, with 19 bases between. The CDR3 DNA sequence: TGCGCCAGCACCCTACGGGCCGGCTCCTCCTATGGCTACACCTTC. Its protein product is CASTLRAGSSYGYTF.

This rearrangement joins TRBV30 to TRBJ2-7; TRBD2 might be the D (5 bases). CDR3 size: 12 residues. Germline-derived CDR1 and CDR2 are GTSNPN and SVGIG (reference sequence). Trimming removed 0 bases from V and 6 bases from J, with 9 bases in between. The CDR3 DNA reads as TGTGCCTGGAGTGTACTAGGAGTCGAGCAGTACTTC. Translated: CAWSVLGVEQYF.

CDR3 DNA: TGTGCTAGTGGTTTGACACAGGGGGCGAGGGAGCTGTTTTTT. It specifies CASGLTQGARELFF. The chain couples TRBV12-5 to TRBJ2-2, with 9 positions matching TRBD1. The germline gives CDR1 LGHNT, CDR2 FRNRAP. V gave up 2 bases and J gave up 9 bases; unmatched junction bases: 4. The CDR3 is made up of 14 amino acids. The variable domain in full, with the rest retrieved from reference TRBV12-5 and TRBJ2-2, is DARVTQTPRHKVTEMGQEVTMRCQPILGHNTVFWYRQTMMQGLELLAYFRNRAPLDDSGMPKDRFSAEMPDATLATLKIQPSEPRDSAVYFCASGLTQGARELFFGEGSRLTVL.